These T cell receptor beta chains were read from a single sample in a study of shared clonotypes between healthy human individuals. Profiled with immunoSEQ multiplex PCR; TCRdb holds only in-frame clones, not every one. The repertoire holds 2 million to 2.5 million clones, 93% seen once, with approximately 1.7% in the top ten. Sequencing was done on a sample of naive CD8+ T cells from PBMCs. The receptors here all came from a young man in good health. Some clones in this sample may be carry-over from other donors' samples. Both conserved end residues are trimmed from each CDR3. D genes are given only for firm matches.

v_call	d_call	j_call	cdr3_aa
TRBV6-5	TRBD2	TRBJ2-1	ASSYSRLASYNEQF
TRBV27	-	TRBJ1-4	ASSSGGRNEKLF
TRBV27	-	TRBJ1-5	ASSLFRGGKDQPQH
TRBV7-2	-	TRBJ2-7	ASSPLGFFGEQY
TRBV27	-	TRBJ2-7	ASSFYGRTPTYEQY
TRBV9	TRBD1	TRBJ1-1	ASSPRTGPGNTEAF
TRBV15	-	TRBJ2-5	ATSREARGETQY
TRBV11-2	TRBD1	TRBJ1-1	ASSLLRRDSYTEAF
TRBV27	-	TRBJ1-5	ASSFSGDNQPQH
TRBV4-1	TRBD2	TRBJ2-7	ASSQDRGVYEQY
TRBV7-2	TRBD1	TRBJ2-5	ASSIYDRAGETQY
TRBV5-1	TRBD2	TRBJ2-7	ASSLEGGRARLEQY
TRBV27	-	TRBJ2-1	ASSLGYWENEQF
TRBV6-6	TRBD2	TRBJ2-3	ASSYGGGRSTDTQY
TRBV9	TRBD2	TRBJ2-7	ASSVEGSGRAQY
TRBV13	-	TRBJ1-2	ASSLGRVNYGYT
TRBV11-2	-	TRBJ2-7	ASRTTPRSSYEQY
TRBV27	TRBD2	TRBJ2-2	ASSLPTSGRRSGELF
TRBV15	-	TRBJ2-5	ATSRDLGYRETQY
TRBV5-4	TRBD2	TRBJ2-1	ASSLEAGDVEQF
TRBV4-1	TRBD1	TRBJ1-2	ASSPYDRGPRYGYT
TRBV21-1	-	TRBJ1-3	ASSNNLGGIPYSGNTIY
TRBV7-6	TRBD1	TRBJ1-2	ASSTQGGRYGYT
TRBV5-6	-	TRBJ2-7	ASSLRRASIFSEQY
TRBV27	TRBD2	TRBJ2-2	AIRLAANTGELF
TRBV25-1	-	TRBJ1-2	ASSGAGRQGYT
TRBV9	-	TRBJ1-1	ASTLGAGLTEAF
TRBV19	TRBD2	TRBJ2-5	ASSASGRRYQETQY
TRBV5-1	TRBD2	TRBJ2-2	ASSLYPSELAGGGTGELF
TRBV28	-	TRBJ1-1	ATATGMNTEAF
TRBV27	-	TRBJ2-7	ASSSRAPYEQY
TRBV9	-	TRBJ2-2	ASSDGVSGENTGELF
TRBV7-8	TRBD1	TRBJ1-1	ASSLSGTGGTEAF
TRBV19	TRBD1	TRBJ1-2	ASSAGTGTGYT
TRBV5-8	-	TRBJ1-4	ASSWTGGRNEKLF
TRBV7-9	-	TRBJ2-5	ASSLVKIRLEEETQY
TRBV5-1	TRBD2	TRBJ2-2	ASSWGLAGNTGELF
TRBV7-9	-	TRBJ2-5	ASSQNTGTSQETQY
TRBV13	-	TRBJ1-2	ASSLNPSDGYT
TRBV29-1	-	TRBJ2-1	SVEWRNEQF
TRBV29-1	-	TRBJ2-7	SVEDGSSYEQY
TRBV19	-	TRBJ1-2	ASKLGRGDPNYGYT
TRBV4-1	-	TRBJ2-7	ASSQRFNYPSYEQY
TRBV27	-	TRBJ2-1	ASSLYRGHNEQF